This T cell receptor (beta chain) was observed in a study of T-cell reconstitution after alpha-beta-depleted transplantation in children. Preparation of the TCRbeta library was carried out with unique molecular identifiers. TCRdb recomputed calls from the PCR reads with MiXCR, one row per CDR3 protein. The sample records over 400,000 distinct CDR3 sequences, approximately 12% being singletons. The germline gives CDR1 GTSNPN, CDR2 SVGIG (reference sequence). The CDR3 covers 16 residues. V trimming: 0 bases; J trimming: 2 bases; junction bases outside the gene matches: 6. The sequenced sample was PBMCs from the stem cell graft donor, obtained from the stem cell graft. This clonotype originated in a human donor who donated a stem cell graft to a child with combined immunodeficiency. The rearrangement joins TRBV30 to TRBJ2-1; 8 nucleotides align to TRBD2. CDR3 in DNA: TGTGCCTGGAGTGTGCGTAGCGGGATTCCCTACAATGAGCAGTTCTTC. Its translation is CAWSVRSGIPYNEQFF.